These 9 T cell receptor beta chains were all obtained from the same sample, sequenced in a study of naive and memory T cell subsets. Two oligonucleotides, mixed equimolar, formed the beta constant-region primer covering TRBC1 and TRBC2. Four rounds of PCR amplified the ligated cDNA using nested alpha and beta constant-region primers plus SP2. TCRdb used MiXCR to reprocess the UMI-ligation and nested PCR reads, holding one entry per CDR3 protein. The sample carries around 110,000 distinct CDR3 sequences, 36% recorded once. The sample taken for sequencing was central memory CD4+ T cells from blood. Source of these receptors: a human donor in good health.

This clonotype showed up many times. CDR3: CASRGAGTDNEKLFF. The CDR3 nucleotides read TGTGCCAGCAGGGGGGCCGGGACGGATAATGAAAAACTGTTTTTT. V usage is TRBV12-3 or TRBV12-4 and J usage is TRBJ1-4, with D perhaps matching TRBD1 (6 bases). This CDR3 spans 15 amino acids. V was clipped by 6 bases and J by 4 bases, with 15 bases between them.

A few counts support this clonotype. The V gene is TRBV29-1, the J gene TRBJ2-5; D may be TRBD1 or TRBD2 (5 bases each). Germline V lookup: CDR1 SQVTM, CDR2 ANQGSEA. V was pared by 6 bases and J by 7 bases, with 24 bases between. The CDR3 is made up of 15 amino acids. This chain's CDR3 is CSVTPRDLAKGTQYF. The CDR3 DNA follows: TGCAGCGTCACACCAAGGGACCTCGCGAAGGGGACCCAGTACTTC.

The V call is TRBV12-3 or TRBV12-4, the J call TRBJ2-6; D possibly corresponds to TRBD1 (5 bases). Trimming removed 8 bases at V and 4 bases at J, with 18 bases between. This CDR3 spans 16 amino acids. CDR3 amino acids: CASSPQGAGGANVLTF. The DNA of the CDR3 is TGTGCCAGCTCACCCCAGGGCGCCGGCGGGGCCAACGTCCTGACTTTC.

This chain links TRBV27 with TRBJ2-2; D may be TRBD2 (5 bases). V lost 0 bases, J lost 5 bases, and 7 bases lay in between. Per germline, CDR1 MNHEY and CDR2 SMNVEV (reference sequence). The CDR3 is 14 amino acids. CDR3 in DNA: TGTGCCAGCAGTTTATCGAGAGGGACCGGGGAGCTGTTTTTT. This translates into CASSLSRGTGELFF.

As DNA, the CDR3 is TGTGCCAGCAGTGAAGGGTGGGGTGGCGAGACCCAGTACTTC. This encodes CASSEGWGGETQYF. The genes are TRBV6-1 and TRBJ2-5; D unresolved. The CDR3 consists of 14 residues. The V end lost 1 base, the J end lost 5 bases, and 11 bases lay between the germline ends. CDR1 and CDR2 from the germline V gene are MNHNS and SASEGT.

The chain employs TRBV18 and TRBJ2-7; D is perhaps TRBD2 (6 bases). The germline V gene has CDR1 KGHSH and CDR2 LQKENI. The CDR3 runs 16 residues. Trimming removed 2 bases from V and 4 bases from J, with 18 bases in between. The CDR3 bases are TGTGCCAGCTCACCAAGACTAGTCTCTGGTTCGTACGAGCAGTACTTC. It translates to CASSPRLVSGSYEQYF. The variable domain in full, with the rest retrieved from reference TRBV18 and TRBJ2-7, is NAGVMQNPRHLVRRRGQEARLRCSPMKGHSHVYWYRQLPEEGLKFMVYLQKENIIDESGMPKERFSAEFPKEGPSILRIQQVVRGDSAAYFCASSPRLVSGSYEQYFGPGTRLTVT.

This sequence joins TRBV19 and TRBJ2-1, with 9 bases lining up with TRBD1. This CDR3 has 13 residues. V shed 6 bases, J shed 9 bases, and the junction held 6 bases outside the gene matches. Germline V gene lookup returns CDR1 LNHDA and CDR2 SQIVND (reference sequence). The DNA for the CDR3 is TGTGCCAGTAGCAGAGACAGGGGGGTTGAGCAGTTCTTC. Translated: CASSRDRGVEQFF.

This chain links TRBV18 with TRBJ2-2; possible D gene TRBD1, 6 bases. Trimming removed 0 bases from V and 1 base from J, with 18 bases in between. CDR3 length: 19 residues. Germline V gene data show CDR1 as KGHSH and CDR2 as LQKENI. CDR3 DNA sequence: TGTGCCAGCTCACCACCGCTGATACCTGAACAGGGGAACACCGGGGAGCTGTTTTTT. Translated, it gives CASSPPLIPEQGNTGELFF.

This chain connects TRBV6-2 or TRBV6-3 to TRBJ2-7, with 9 bases identical to TRBD1. Per germline, CDR1 MNHEY and CDR2 SVGEGT. Losses at the gene ends were 4 bases for V and 7 bases for J; bases not matched to a gene: 11. The CDR3 totals 15 residues. CDR3 DNA: TGTGCCAGCAGTTCTCCTGGGACAGGGATGGGGGAGCAGTACTTC. Its protein is CASSSPGTGMGEQYF.